These 27 T cell receptor beta chains were sequenced from one sample in a study of blood T cell repertoires in COVID-19. Here immunoSEQ multiplex PCR was the method, and the copy in TCRdb shows in-frame clones only, minus some. The sample has roughly 140,000 clones; 65% to 90% are singletons. Material: peripheral blood. These receptors came from a man aged 65-85 years with acute or convalescent COVID-19.

This chain connects TRBV7-9 to TRBJ1-4; perhaps TRBD1 as D (5 bases). This CDR3 has 15 residues. Trimming pared 4 bases from V and 8 bases from J, leaving 17 bases between. CDR1 and CDR2 (germline): SEHNR, FQNEAQ (reference sequence). The CDR3 spells CASSSPSETAEKLFF. For the CDR3, the DNA is TGTGCCAGCAGCTCACCCTCTGAGACAGCCGAAAAACTGTTTTTT.

The chain employs TRBV7-8 and TRBJ1-1; the D is unclear. Trimming cost V 0 bases and J 4 bases, with 6 bases left between them. This CDR3 contains 13 residues. Per the germline V gene, CDR1 is SGHVS and CDR2 is FQNEAQ. In DNA form, the CDR3 reads TGTGCCAGCAGCTTAGCACAGCCCACTGAAGCTTTCTTT. This translates into CASSLAQPTEAFF.

The CDR3 region has the DNA TGCGCCCCCCGAGAGCGTGGTGAGCAGTTCTTC. Residues: CAPRERGEQFF. The chain carries TRBV4-1 and TRBJ2-1; D unresolved. CDR3 length equals 11 residues. CDR1 is MGHRA, CDR2 YSYEKL, per germline. Trimming shortened V by 11 bases and J by 9 bases, and 14 bases separated the two germline ends.

The gene calls are TRBV19 and TRBJ2-1, with D possibly being TRBD2 (5 bases). Germline V gives CDR1 LNHDA, CDR2 SQIVND (reference sequence). This CDR3 spans 13 amino acids. Trimming left V 5 bases short and J 6 bases short, with 11 bases between. The CDR3 region is CASSLSGSNEQFF. The CDR3 DNA is TGTGCCAGTAGTCTCTCGGGGTCCAATGAGCAGTTCTTC.

The chain joins TRBV3-1 (or the pseudogene TRBV3-2) to TRBJ1-2; no definite D call. V was trimmed by 0 bases and J by 8 bases, leaving 16 bases between them. The CDR3 covers 15 residues. Germline V gene data show CDR1 as LGHDT and CDR2 as YNNKEL (reference sequence). CDR3 loop: CASSQEAASIHGYTF. In DNA, the CDR3 is TGTGCCAGCAGCCAAGAAGCTGCCTCTATTCACGGCTACACCTTC.

This chain links TRBV11-2 with TRBJ2-3, with 8 bases lining up with TRBD2. The V gene end was trimmed by 5 bases and the J gene end by 7 bases; junction bases not matched to a gene: 11. Germline V gene sequence: CDR1 SGHAT, CDR2 FQNNGV. The CDR3 has 15 residues. The CDR3: CASSPLAVGGNTQYF. In DNA form, the CDR3 reads TGTGCCAGCAGCCCACTAGCGGTGGGTGGGAATACGCAGTATTTT.

The rearrangement uses TRBV18 and TRBJ2-5, with 7 nucleotides matching TRBD1. This CDR3 is built from 15 residues. Looked up from germline, CDR1 is KGHSH and CDR2 is LQKENI. V was pared by 7 bases and J by 5 bases, with 13 bases of the junction left unmatched. The CDR3 DNA is TGTGCCAGCTGCCGGGACAGAAAGGATATGGAGACCCAGTACTTC. This translates into CASCRDRKDMETQYF.

V is TRBV11-2 and J is TRBJ2-5, with D possibly matching TRBD1 (5 bases). Germline CDR1 SGHAT, CDR2 FQNNGV. Trimming left V 5 bases short and J 7 bases short, with 14 bases between. This CDR3 is built from 13 residues. The CDR3 loop is CASSPSTGRTQYF. CDR3 sequence (DNA): TGTGCCAGCAGCCCCAGTACAGGTCGGACCCAGTACTTC.

This sequence joins TRBV19 and TRBJ1-6; possible D gene TRBD1, 6 bases. The germline V gene encodes CDR1 LNHDA and CDR2 SQIVND (reference sequence). The V end lost 6 bases, the J end lost 5 bases, and 11 bases lay between the germline ends. This CDR3 is 14 amino acids long. The CDR3 nucleotides are TGTGCCAGTAGCCACCAGGGGAATAATTCACCCCTCCACTTT. It specifies CASSHQGNNSPLHF. Combining the CDR3 with reference TRBV19 and TRBJ1-6 gives the whole variable domain DGGITQSPKYLFRKEGQNVTLSCEQNLNHDAMYWYRQDPGQGLRLIYYSQIVNDFQKGDIAEGYSVSREKKESFPLTVTSAQKNPTAFYLCASSHQGNNSPLHFGNGTRLTVT.

The chain has TRBV5-6 and TRBJ1-2, with 9 bases fitting TRBD1. V lost 4 bases and J lost 3; bases outside the gene matches: 7. The V gene's germline CDR1 is SGHDT and CDR2 YYEEEE. The CDR3 is made up of 15 amino acids. Here the CDR3 reads CASSEQGALDYGYTF. In nucleotides, the CDR3 is TGTGCCAGCAGCGAACAGGGGGCGCTTGACTATGGCTACACCTTC.

The J gene is TRBJ1-5, the V gene TRBV5-1, with 8 bases that match TRBD1. This CDR3 has 15 residues. Germline V lookup: CDR1 SGHRS, CDR2 YFSETQ. V dropped 0 bases and J dropped 2; count of bases not matched to a gene: 1. The CDR3 DNA follows: TGCGCCAGCAGCTTGGGGACAGGGCGCAATCAGCCCCAGCATTTT. Encoded protein: CASSLGTGRNQPQHF.

The rearrangement uses TRBV19 and TRBJ2-7, with TRBD1 identical over 7 bases. The CDR3 has 14 amino acids. Germline V lookup: CDR1 LNHDA, CDR2 SQIVND (reference sequence). The V segment lost 5 bases and the J segment 6 bases; nucleotides outside the gene matches: 10. In DNA, the CDR3 is TGTGCCAGTAGTGACCGGGACAGAAGGGGCGAGCAGTACTTC. It specifies CASSDRDRRGEQYF.

This rearrangement joins TRBV28 to TRBJ2-2; TRBD1 agrees at 8 bases. The CDR3 runs 14 residues. V trimming: 5 bases; J trimming: 8 bases; junction bases outside the gene matches: 7. CDR1 and CDR2 (germline): MDHEN, SYDVKM. The CDR3 coding sequence is TGTGCCAGCAGTAATCAGGGGGCTTTTGGGGAGCTGTTTTTT. This sequence encodes CASSNQGAFGELFF.

The genes are TRBV6-5 and TRBJ1-1; 8 nucleotides line up with TRBD1. The CDR3 covers 14 residues. Germline V gene lookup returns CDR1 MNHEY and CDR2 SVGAGI. The trim removed 3 bases at V and 6 bases at J, leaving 6 bases unmatched. CDR3 bases: TGTGCCAGCAGTTATACAGGGGGGGGGCCTGAAGCTTTCTTT. It encodes CASSYTGGGPEAFF.

V and J are TRBV27 and TRBJ2-2, with D perhaps matching TRBD2 (6 bases). V lost 7 bases and J lost 7, with 28 bases in between. The CDR3 has 18 residues. Germline CDR1 and CDR2: MNHEY and SMNVEV (reference sequence). The CDR3 region is CASTTTERRDSIIGELFF. Written as DNA, the CDR3 is TGTGCCAGCACCACCACGGAACGCAGGGACTCAATAATCGGGGAGCTGTTTTTT.

CDR3 region: CASSPGTGGYQPQHF. CDR3 coding DNA: TGTGCCAGCAGTCCCGGGACAGGGGGTTATCAGCCCCAGCATTTT. The chain combines TRBV3-1 (or the pseudogene TRBV3-2) with TRBJ1-5; 11 bases are shared with TRBD1. The junction had 6 bases not matched to a gene; V was cut back by 6 bases and J by 5 bases. The CDR3 has 15 residues. Germline CDR1 reads LGHDT; CDR2 reads YNNKEL (reference sequence).

V usage is TRBV28 and J usage is TRBJ2-2; D is perhaps TRBD2 (5 bases). The CDR3 covers 15 residues. The V end lost 4 bases, the J end lost 9 bases, and 18 bases lay between the germline ends. Germline V gene lookup returns CDR1 MDHEN and CDR2 SYDVKM. CDR3 protein: CASSSGQYRGWELFF. In DNA, the CDR3 is TGTGCCAGCAGTTCTGGCCAGTACCGCGGGTGGGAGCTGTTTTTT. Drawing the rest from reference TRBV28 and TRBJ2-2, the complete variable domain is DVKVTQSSRYLVKRTGEKVFLECVQDMDHENMFWYRQDPGLGLRLIYFSYDVKMKEKGDIPEGYSVSREKKERFSLILESASTNQTSMYLCASSSGQYRGWELFFGEGSRLTVL.

The V call is TRBV20-1, the J call TRBJ2-3, with 9 bases aligning to TRBD2. The germline V gene encodes CDR1 DFQATT and CDR2 SNEGSKA (reference sequence). The CDR3 spans 16 residues. The J segment lost 0 bases and the V segment lost 3 bases, leaving 7 bases of the junction unmatched. CDR3 region: CSASGAGGPSTDTQYF. DNA for the CDR3: TGCAGTGCTAGTGGGGCGGGAGGGCCTAGCACAGATACGCAGTATTTT.

V usage is TRBV28 and J usage is TRBJ2-3; a weak D match, TRBD2 (6 bases). The CDR3 is 16 amino acids. The V gene lost 5 bases and the J gene lost 4 bases, with 19 bases spanning the gap. Germline lookup yields CDR1 MDHEN and CDR2 SYDVKM. CDR3 in amino acids: CASSPQGELAADTQYF. CDR3 coding DNA: TGTGCCAGCAGTCCACAAGGGGAACTAGCCGCAGATACGCAGTATTTT.

The genes are TRBV28 and TRBJ1-1; D perhaps matches TRBD1 (5 bases). From germline, CDR1 is MDHEN and CDR2 SYDVKM. This CDR3 is 15 amino acids long. Trimming removed 7 bases at V and 0 bases at J, with 15 bases between. The CDR3 reads CASKNPGSLNTEAFF. The CDR3, as DNA: TGTGCCAGCAAGAATCCAGGGTCTTTGAACACTGAAGCTTTCTTT.

J is TRBJ2-2 and V is TRBV14, with D maybe TRBD1 (6 bases). CDR1 SGHDN and CDR2 FVKESK come from the germline V gene. Trimming left V 2 bases short and J 3 bases short, with 7 bases between. The CDR3 is 14 residues long. The CDR3 is CASSQNRDTGELFF. CDR3 nucleotides: TGTGCCAGCAGCCAAAACAGGGACACCGGGGAGCTGTTTTTT. The full variable domain, in which reference TRBV14 and TRBJ2-2 provide the parts outside the CDR3, is EAGVTQFPSHSVIEKGQTVTLRCDPISGHDNLYWYRRVMGKEIKFLLHFVKESKQDESGMPNNRFLAERTGGTYSTLKVQPAELEDSGVYFCASSQNRDTGELFFGEGSRLTVL.

The chain carries TRBV14 and TRBJ2-3, with 10 bases aligning to TRBD2. This CDR3 region has 16 residues. Germline lookup yields CDR1 SGHDN and CDR2 FVKESK. V dropped 2 bases and J dropped 6; count of bases not matched to a gene: 8. This CDR3 reads CASSQPPSGSRDTQYF. The CDR3 DNA reads as TGTGCCAGCAGCCAACCCCCTAGCGGGAGCAGGGATACGCAGTATTTT. The complete variable domain, with remaining parts taken from reference TRBV14 and TRBJ2-3, reads EAGVTQFPSHSVIEKGQTVTLRCDPISGHDNLYWYRRVMGKEIKFLLHFVKESKQDESGMPNNRFLAERTGGTYSTLKVQPAELEDSGVYFCASSQPPSGSRDTQYFGPGTRLTVL.

This chain uses TRBV12-3 or TRBV12-4 with TRBJ2-1, with D possibly TRBD2 on 6 matching bases. V lost 6 bases and J 7 bases, leaving 10 bases between the germline ends. The CDR3 contains 12 residues. The CDR3 loop is CASSRGLNEQFF. In DNA, the CDR3 is TGTGCCAGCAGCCGGGGACTTAATGAGCAGTTCTTC.

The V gene is TRBV5-6, the J gene TRBJ1-3; the match to TRBD1 covers 7 bases. V lost 2 bases and J lost 1; bases outside the gene matches: 6. The germline gives CDR1 SGHDT, CDR2 YYEEEE. The CDR3 has 16 residues. CDR3 protein: CASSFPGGISGNTIYF. The CDR3 coding sequence is TGTGCCAGCAGCTTCCCAGGGGGGATATCTGGAAACACCATATATTTT.

This rearrangement joins TRBV2 to TRBJ1-2, with 9 bases that match TRBD1. The CDR3 is made up of 15 amino acids. The V and J ends lost 3 bases and 4 bases, in that order; junction bases with no gene match: 6. The germline gives CDR1 SNHLY, CDR2 FYNNEI. The DNA of the CDR3 is TGTGCCAGCAGTGAGGGACAGGGCAGTTCCTATGGCTACACCTTC. Translated: CASSEGQGSSYGYTF.

This clone was observed once. The chain is built from TRBV5-4 and TRBJ2-1; 14 bases align to TRBD2. This CDR3 spans 17 amino acids. Trimming at V came to 4 bases and at J to 4 bases, leaving 7 bases not matched to a gene. Germline V CDR1 and CDR2: SGHNT, YYREEE (reference sequence). Here the CDR3 DNA reads TGTGCCAGCAGCCCGGGGACTAGCGGGAGTGCATACAATGAGCAGTTCTTC. Its translation: CASSPGTSGSAYNEQFF.

The rearrangement uses TRBV29-1 and TRBJ2-2; D might be TRBD1 (6 bases). V was cut by 3 bases and J by 7 bases, with 18 bases left in between. This CDR3 spans 15 amino acids. Germline CDR1 is SQVTM and CDR2 is ANQGSEA. CDR3 protein: CSVEDDRGGYGELFF. The DNA for the CDR3 is TGCAGCGTTGAGGACGACAGAGGGGGTTACGGGGAGCTGTTTTTT.